This TCR beta chain was retrieved from a study of blood T cell repertoires in COVID-19. Across the whole study: From T cells, B-cell-depleted T cells, or PBMCs came the material, which was cDNA or gDNA.

From germline, CDR1 is LGHNA and CDR2 YSLEER. This CDR3 is built from 13 residues. Trimming stripped 0 bases from V and 6 bases from J, with 8 bases between. Membership in each cohort depended on participant-reported clinical history. Per the study methods: The authors estimated nucleated cell counts from reference gene primer amplification. Sequencing was performed with immunoSEQ multiplex PCR; in TCRdb, only in-frame clones are kept and a portion is missing. The V and J calls and clone size are taken from that table; D and trimming were inferred from the DNA. The sample yields over 120,000 clones, about 86% seen once.

The receptor was derived from a man between 45 and 60 years old who had recovered from COVID-19. The source material was PBMCs or T cells enriched from blood (not recorded which). The V and J genes are TRBV4-3 and TRBJ1-1; no clear D gene. The CDR3 sequence: CASSQERTPEAFF. The CDR3 DNA reads as TGCGCCAGCAGCCAAGAGCGAACTCCTGAAGCTTTCTTT.